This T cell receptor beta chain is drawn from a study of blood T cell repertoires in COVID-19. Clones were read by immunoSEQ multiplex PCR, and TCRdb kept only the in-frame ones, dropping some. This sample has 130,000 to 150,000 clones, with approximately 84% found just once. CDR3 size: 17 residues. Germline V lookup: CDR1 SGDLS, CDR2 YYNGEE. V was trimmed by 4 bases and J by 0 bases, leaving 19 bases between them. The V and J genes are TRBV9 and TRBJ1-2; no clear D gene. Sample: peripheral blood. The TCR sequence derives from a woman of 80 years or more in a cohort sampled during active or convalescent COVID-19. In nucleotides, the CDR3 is TGTGCCAGCAGCCCTCGCGGTGGAGGGTGGGCTAACTATGGCTACACCTTC. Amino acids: CASSPRGGGWANYGYTF.